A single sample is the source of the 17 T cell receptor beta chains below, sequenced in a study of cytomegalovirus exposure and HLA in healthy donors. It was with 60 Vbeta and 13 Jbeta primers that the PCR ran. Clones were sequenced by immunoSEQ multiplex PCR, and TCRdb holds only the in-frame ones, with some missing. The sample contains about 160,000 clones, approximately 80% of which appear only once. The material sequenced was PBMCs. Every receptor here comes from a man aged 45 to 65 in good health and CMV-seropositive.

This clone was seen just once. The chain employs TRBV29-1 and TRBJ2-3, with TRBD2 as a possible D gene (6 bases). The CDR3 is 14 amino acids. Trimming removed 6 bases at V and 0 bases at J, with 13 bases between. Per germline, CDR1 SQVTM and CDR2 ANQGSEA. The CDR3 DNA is TGCAGCGTCCTCCCGCTAGCGAGCACAGATACGCAGTATTTT. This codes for CSVLPLASTDTQYF.

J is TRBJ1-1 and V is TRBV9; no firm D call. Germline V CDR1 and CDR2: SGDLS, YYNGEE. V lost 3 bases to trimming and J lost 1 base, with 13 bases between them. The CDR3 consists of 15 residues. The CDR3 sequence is CASSEGGFSNTEAFF. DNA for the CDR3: TGTGCCAGCAGCGAGGGAGGGTTTTCGAACACTGAAGCTTTCTTT.

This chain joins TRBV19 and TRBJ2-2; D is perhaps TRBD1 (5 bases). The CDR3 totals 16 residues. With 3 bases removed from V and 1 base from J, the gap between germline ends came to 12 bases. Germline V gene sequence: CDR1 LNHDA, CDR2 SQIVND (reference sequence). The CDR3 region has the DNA TGTGCCAGTAGTATCAAGGGGCTTCGGAACACCGGGGAGCTGTTTTTT. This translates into CASSIKGLRNTGELFF.

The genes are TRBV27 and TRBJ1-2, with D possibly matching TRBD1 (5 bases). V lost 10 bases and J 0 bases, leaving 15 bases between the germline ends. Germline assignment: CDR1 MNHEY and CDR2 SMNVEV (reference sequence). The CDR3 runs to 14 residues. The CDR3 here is CATKGHPPNYGYTF. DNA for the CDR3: TGTGCCACCAAAGGACATCCTCCTAACTATGGCTACACCTTC.

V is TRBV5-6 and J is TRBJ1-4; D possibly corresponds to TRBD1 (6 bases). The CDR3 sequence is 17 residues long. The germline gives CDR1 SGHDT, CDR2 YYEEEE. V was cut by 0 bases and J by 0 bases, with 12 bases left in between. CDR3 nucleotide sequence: TGTGCCAGCAGCTTGGATCTCCCAGGGGCAACTAATGAAAAACTGTTTTTT. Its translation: CASSLDLPGATNEKLFF. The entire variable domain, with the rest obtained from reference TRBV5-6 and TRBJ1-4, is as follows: DAGVTQSPTHLIKTRGQQVTLRCSPKSGHDTVSWYQQALGQGPQFIFQYYEEEERQRGNFPDRFSGHQFPNYSSELNVNALLLGDSALYLCASSLDLPGATNEKLFFGSGTQLSVL.

Written as DNA, the CDR3 is TGCGCCAGCAGCTGGGGCGCGAAGACAGCAAACTACGAGCAGTACTTC. Protein product: CASSWGAKTANYEQYF. This chain connects TRBV5-1 to TRBJ2-7; tentatively, D is TRBD1 (5 bases). The CDR3 is 16 residues long. Deletions cut 3 bases from V and 3 bases from J, with 19 bases between. CDR1 and CDR2 (germline): SGHRS, YFSETQ.

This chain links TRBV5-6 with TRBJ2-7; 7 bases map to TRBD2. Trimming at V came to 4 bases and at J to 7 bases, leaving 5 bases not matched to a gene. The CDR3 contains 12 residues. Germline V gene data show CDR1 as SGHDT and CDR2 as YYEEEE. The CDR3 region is CASSTRGREQYV. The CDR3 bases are TGTGCCAGCAGCACGCGGGGGAGGGAGCAGTACGTC.

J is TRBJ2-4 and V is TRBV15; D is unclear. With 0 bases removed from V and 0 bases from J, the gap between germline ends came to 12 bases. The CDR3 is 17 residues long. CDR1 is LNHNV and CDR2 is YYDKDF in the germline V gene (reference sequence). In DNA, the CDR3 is TGTGCCACCAGCAGAGAGCTCGCGAGAGTAGCCAAAAACATTCAGTACTTC. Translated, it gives CATSRELARVAKNIQYF.

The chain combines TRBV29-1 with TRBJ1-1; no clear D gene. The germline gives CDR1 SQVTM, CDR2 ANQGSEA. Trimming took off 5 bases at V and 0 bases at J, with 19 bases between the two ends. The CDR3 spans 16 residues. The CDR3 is CSVTLTGSSVNTEAFF. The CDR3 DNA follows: TGCAGCGTTACACTGACGGGGAGTTCCGTGAACACTGAAGCTTTCTTT.

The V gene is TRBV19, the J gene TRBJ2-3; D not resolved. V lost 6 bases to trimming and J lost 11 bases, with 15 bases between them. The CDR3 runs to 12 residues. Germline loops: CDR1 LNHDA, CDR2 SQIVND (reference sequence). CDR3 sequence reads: CASSQDRVGQYF. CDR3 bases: TGTGCCAGTAGCCAAGACCGGGTTGGGCAGTATTTT.

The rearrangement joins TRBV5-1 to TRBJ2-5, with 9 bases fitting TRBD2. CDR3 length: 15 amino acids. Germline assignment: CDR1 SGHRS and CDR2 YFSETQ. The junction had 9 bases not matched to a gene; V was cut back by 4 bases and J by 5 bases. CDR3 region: CASSLGLALGETQYF. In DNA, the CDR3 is TGCGCCAGCAGCCTGGGACTAGCACTGGGGGAGACCCAGTACTTC.

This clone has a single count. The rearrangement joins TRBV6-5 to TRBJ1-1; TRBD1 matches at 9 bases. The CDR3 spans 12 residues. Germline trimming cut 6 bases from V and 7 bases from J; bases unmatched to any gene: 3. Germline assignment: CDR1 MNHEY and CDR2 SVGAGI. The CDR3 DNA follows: TGTGCCAGCAGCGAGGACAGGGGTGAAGCTTTCTTT. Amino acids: CASSEDRGEAFF.

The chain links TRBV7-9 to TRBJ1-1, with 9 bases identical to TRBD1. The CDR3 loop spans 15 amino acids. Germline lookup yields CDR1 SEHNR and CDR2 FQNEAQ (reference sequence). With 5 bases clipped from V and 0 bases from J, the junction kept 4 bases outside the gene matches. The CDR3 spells CASSRTGELNTEAFF. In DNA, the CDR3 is TGTGCCAGCAGCCGGACAGGGGAATTGAACACTGAAGCTTTCTTT.

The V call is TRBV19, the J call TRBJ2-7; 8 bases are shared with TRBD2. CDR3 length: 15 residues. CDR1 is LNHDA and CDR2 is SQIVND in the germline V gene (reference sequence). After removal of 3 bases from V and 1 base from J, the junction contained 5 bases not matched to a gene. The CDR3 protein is CASSIGTGGSYEQYV. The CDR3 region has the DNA TGTGCCAGTAGTATTGGCACGGGAGGGTCCTACGAGCAGTACGTC.

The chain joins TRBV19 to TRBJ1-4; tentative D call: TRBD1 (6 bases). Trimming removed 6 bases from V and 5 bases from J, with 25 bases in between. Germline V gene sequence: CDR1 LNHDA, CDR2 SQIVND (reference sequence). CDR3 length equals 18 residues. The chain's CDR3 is CASRQTDEGGTRNEKLFF. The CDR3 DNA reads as TGTGCCAGTAGACAAACCGACGAGGGAGGGACAAGAAATGAAAAACTGTTTTTT. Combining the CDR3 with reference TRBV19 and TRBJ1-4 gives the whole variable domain DGGITQSPKYLFRKEGQNVTLSCEQNLNHDAMYWYRQDPGQGLRLIYYSQIVNDFQKGDIAEGYSVSREKKESFPLTVTSAQKNPTAFYLCASRQTDEGGTRNEKLFFGSGTQLSVL.

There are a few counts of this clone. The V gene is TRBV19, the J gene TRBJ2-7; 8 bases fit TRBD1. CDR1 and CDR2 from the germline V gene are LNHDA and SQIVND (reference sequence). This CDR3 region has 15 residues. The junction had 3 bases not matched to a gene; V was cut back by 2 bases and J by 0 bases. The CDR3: CASSIQGADSYEQYF. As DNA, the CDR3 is TGTGCCAGTAGTATACAGGGGGCGGACTCCTACGAGCAGTACTTC.

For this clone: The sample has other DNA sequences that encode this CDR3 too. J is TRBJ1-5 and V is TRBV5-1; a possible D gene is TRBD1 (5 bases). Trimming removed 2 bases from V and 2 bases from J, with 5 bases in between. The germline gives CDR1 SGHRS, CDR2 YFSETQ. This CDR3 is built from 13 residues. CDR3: CASSLQGNQPQHF. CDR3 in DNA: TGCGCCAGCAGCTTACAGGGCAATCAGCCCCAGCATTTT.